This T cell receptor beta chain was observed in a study of T cell repertoires in cytomegalovirus infection. Study overall: Public signatures in TCR beta pointed to CMV infection and matching HLA type.

Germline CDR1 reads SGHDN; CDR2 reads FVKESK. This CDR3 is built from 15 residues. V was clipped by 0 bases and J by 5 bases, with 13 bases between them. TCRdb reprocessed the reads with MiXCR, giving one entry per CDR3 protein. The table includes 500,000 to 600,000 distinct CDR3 sequences, 16% detected once. The receptor comes from a human donor in good health (CMV status not recorded). Some clones in this sample may be carry-over from other donors' samples. Sample: CD8+ T cells from PBMCs. The chain has TRBV14 and TRBJ1-1; TRBD1 is a possible D gene (6 bases). As DNA, the CDR3 is TGTGCCAGCAGCCAAGAAGAGGGGGGTCGGACTGAAGCTTTCTTT. This sequence encodes CASSQEEGGRTEAFF.